This T cell receptor (beta chain) was documented in a study of monozygotic twins with inflammatory bowel disease. Collection yielded about 2.5 ml of blood per donor. TCRdb reprocessed the 5' RACE reads, with one entry per CDR3 protein and no DNA. The sample table includes some 450,000 distinct CDR3 sequences. Sequenced sample: blood. This receptor was identified in a human donor with ulcerative colitis or Crohn's disease, or a healthy co-twin of an affected twin (not recorded which).

This CDR3 reads CASRKNRGSSYNEQFF. The chain combines TRBV11-1 with TRBJ2-1; TCRdb selects TRBD1, and the lack of DNA leaves this call unchecked. This CDR3 region has 16 residues. Germline loops: CDR1 SGHAT, CDR2 FQDESV (reference sequence).